This TCR beta chain was observed in a study of shared clonotypes between healthy human individuals. CDR1 and CDR2 (germline): MDHEN, SYDVKM. V lost 5 bases, J lost 5 bases, and 15 bases lay in between. This CDR3 is built from 15 residues. The protocol was immunoSEQ multiplex PCR, while the TCRdb copy is restricted to in-frame clones and leaves out a portion. The sample contains a few hundred thousand clones, 74% of which appear only once. This sequence joins TRBV28 and TRBJ2-2; a possible D gene is TRBD1 (6 bases). The sample was memory CD4+ T cells sorted from blood. Subset in this sample: CD45RA-negative fraction. This clonotype was obtained from a man aged 25 to 45 in good health. In nucleotides, the CDR3 is TGTGCCAGCAGTATCGGGACATTTAATACCGGGGAGCTGTTTTTT. Translating gives CASSIGTFNTGELFF.